This is a list of T cell receptor beta chains from one sample in a study of shared clonotypes between healthy human individuals. The method was immunoSEQ multiplex PCR; TCRdb's version includes in-frame clones alone and lacks a portion of them. The data contain 2 million to 2.5 million clones, 95% of them singletons. The sample was naive CD4+ T cells sorted from blood. These receptors were taken from a man younger than 35 in good health. CDR3s include the opening cysteine and the closing phenylalanine or tryptophan. Size is stated for part of the rows, as once, few or many counts, or as a class when the clone is expanded.

CDR3aa: CASSYGQGRYTGELFF; j_gene: TRBJ2-2; abundance: .; v_gene: TRBV2
CDR3aa: CASSGGSGSSYNEQFF; j_gene: TRBJ2-1; abundance: .; v_gene: TRBV2
CDR3aa: CASSLAPTEAFF; j_gene: TRBJ1-1; abundance: .; v_gene: TRBV7-9
CDR3aa: CASSQLAVETQYF; j_gene: TRBJ2-5; abundance: .; v_gene: TRBV6-5
CDR3aa: CASITDRVGGYTF; j_gene: TRBJ1-2; abundance: .; v_gene: TRBV5-4
CDR3aa: CASSQGLGTGTNYGYTF; j_gene: TRBJ1-2; abundance: .; v_gene: TRBV4-3
CDR3aa: CAGRLAGALTDTQYF; j_gene: TRBJ2-3; abundance: .; v_gene: TRBV5-1
CDR3aa: CASSKKGGSGNTIYF; j_gene: TRBJ1-3; abundance: .; v_gene: TRBV7-9
CDR3aa: CASSLQGKEQYF; j_gene: TRBJ2-7; abundance: .; v_gene: TRBV7-9
CDR3aa: CASSLALRVTAPNEQYF; j_gene: TRBJ2-7; abundance: .; v_gene: TRBV7-9
CDR3aa: CASSLSGGPDTQYF; j_gene: TRBJ2-3; abundance: .; v_gene: TRBV5-1
CDR3aa: CASSHPTSGGEQFF; j_gene: TRBJ2-1; abundance: .; v_gene: TRBV18
CDR3aa: CASSRIAGEQFF; j_gene: TRBJ2-1; abundance: .; v_gene: TRBV11-3
CDR3aa: CASSSAYSANSPLHF; j_gene: TRBJ1-6; abundance: once; v_gene: TRBV27
CDR3aa: CASSQEGGRSNQPQHF; j_gene: TRBJ1-5; abundance: .; v_gene: TRBV4-1
CDR3aa: CASSPSPPVYGYTF; j_gene: TRBJ1-2; abundance: .; v_gene: TRBV6-5
CDR3aa: CASGTGVRSYEQYF; j_gene: TRBJ2-7; abundance: .; v_gene: TRBV10-2
CDR3aa: CASSLAGWTGYTEAFF; j_gene: TRBJ1-1; abundance: .; v_gene: TRBV5-6
CDR3aa: CASSWMSTDTQYF; j_gene: TRBJ2-3; abundance: .; v_gene: TRBV28
CDR3aa: CASSRPGTQETQYF; j_gene: TRBJ2-5; abundance: .; v_gene: TRBV6-1
CDR3aa: CATPEKLFF; j_gene: TRBJ1-4; abundance: .; v_gene: TRBV27
CDR3aa: CASSLGGGLQGNEQFF; j_gene: TRBJ2-1; abundance: .; v_gene: TRBV5-5
CDR3aa: CAWSRWDTDTQYF; j_gene: TRBJ2-3; abundance: once; v_gene: TRBV30
CDR3aa: CASSPGQGKNIQYF; j_gene: TRBJ2-4; abundance: .; v_gene: TRBV9
CDR3aa: CASSDTYLRQGREETQYF; j_gene: TRBJ2-5; abundance: once; v_gene: TRBV6-4
CDR3aa: CASRTYQGALGGYTF; j_gene: TRBJ1-2; abundance: .; v_gene: TRBV27
CDR3aa: CASSSSYEQYF; j_gene: TRBJ2-7; abundance: once; v_gene: TRBV2
CDR3aa: CASSGQGANNEKLFF; j_gene: TRBJ1-4; abundance: .; v_gene: TRBV2
CDR3aa: CASSGQGAGETQYF; j_gene: TRBJ2-5; abundance: .; v_gene: TRBV6-1
CDR3aa: CASSLGEGAGANVLTF; j_gene: TRBJ2-6; abundance: .; v_gene: TRBV7-9
CDR3aa: CAISEPGLAVTYNEQFF; j_gene: TRBJ2-1; abundance: .; v_gene: TRBV10-3
CDR3aa: CASSPRPGQGYSPLHF; j_gene: TRBJ1-6; abundance: .; v_gene: TRBV23-1
CDR3aa: CAWSLTGLGNTIYF; j_gene: TRBJ1-3; abundance: .; v_gene: TRBV30
CDR3aa: CASSRTTGTSASYEQYF; j_gene: TRBJ2-7; abundance: .; v_gene: TRBV19
CDR3aa: CASSLGGRGVGTEAFF; j_gene: TRBJ1-1; abundance: .; v_gene: TRBV5-4
CDR3aa: CASSSWTGRVYGYTF; j_gene: TRBJ1-2; abundance: .; v_gene: TRBV11-3
CDR3aa: CASSLSGNQPQHF; j_gene: TRBJ1-5; abundance: .; v_gene: TRBV28
CDR3aa: CASSRDSSYEQYF; j_gene: TRBJ2-7; abundance: .; v_gene: TRBV7-6
CDR3aa: CASSLVWVDTEAFF; j_gene: TRBJ1-1; abundance: once; v_gene: TRBV7-2
CDR3aa: CASSLGQGARNEQFF; j_gene: TRBJ2-1; abundance: .; v_gene: TRBV5-6
CDR3aa: CASSTGQNSNQPQHF; j_gene: TRBJ1-5; abundance: .; v_gene: TRBV7-4
CDR3aa: CASSLASSNTGELFF; j_gene: TRBJ2-2; abundance: .; v_gene: TRBV5-1
CDR3aa: CASGGGGGVIAGGDTQYF; j_gene: TRBJ2-3; abundance: .; v_gene: TRBV2